This is a list of T cell receptor beta chains from one sample in a study of PD-L1 blockade in urothelial cancer. The protocol was immunoSEQ multiplex PCR, while the TCRdb copy is restricted to in-frame clones and leaves out a portion. The repertoire holds approximately 71,000 clones, 84% seen once, with 8% to 10% in the top ten. Sample: PBMCs, taken around atezolizumab (anti-PD-L1) treatment. Source of these receptors: a woman in her 70s with urothelial cancer. Both conserved end residues are part of each CDR3. Each record gives: J gene, V gene, D gene, clone size, CDR3 DNA, CDR3 protein. A D gene is named only where the DNA matches it firmly. Clone size is given for some rows only: seen once, a few or many times, or a class if the clone is expanded.

j_call: TRBJ2-1; v_call: TRBV4-2; d_call: TRBD2; clone_size: -; cdr3_nt: TGTGCCAGCAGCCAAGGGGAGGGTTACAATGAGCAGTTCTTC; cdr3_aa: CASSQGEGYNEQFF
j_call: TRBJ2-5; v_call: TRBV6-5; d_call: TRBD2; clone_size: -; cdr3_nt: TGTGCCAGCAAATACAGTCTAGCGGGTGAAGAGACCCAGTACTTC; cdr3_aa: CASKYSLAGEETQYF
j_call: TRBJ2-3; v_call: TRBV2; d_call: -; clone_size: -; cdr3_nt: TGTGCCAGCAGGTACAGGGGTTGGAGGGGAGATACGCAGTATTTT; cdr3_aa: CASRYRGWRGDTQYF
j_call: TRBJ2-7; v_call: TRBV11-2; d_call: TRBD2; clone_size: -; cdr3_nt: TGTGCCAGCAGCTTAGACCGGGCTAGCGGAACCTACGAGCAGTACTTC; cdr3_aa: CASSLDRASGTYEQYF
j_call: TRBJ2-1; v_call: TRBV30; d_call: -; clone_size: -; cdr3_nt: TGTGCCTGGACCACTGGGGCCGGTGGCAATGAGCAGTTCTTC; cdr3_aa: CAWTTGAGGNEQFF
j_call: TRBJ2-7; v_call: TRBV4-1; d_call: -; clone_size: once; cdr3_nt: TGCGCCAGCAGCCAAGATTGGCAGGGTTCCGAGCAGTACTTC; cdr3_aa: CASSQDWQGSEQYF
j_call: TRBJ2-5; v_call: TRBV2; d_call: TRBD2; clone_size: few; cdr3_nt: TGTGCCAGCAGTGAACTAGCGGGAGGGGGGGAAGAGACCCAGTACTTC; cdr3_aa: CASSELAGGGEETQYF
j_call: TRBJ2-7; v_call: TRBV4-3; d_call: TRBD2; clone_size: -; cdr3_nt: TGCGCCAGCAGCCAAGGGTGGGGGGGGGCCTACGAGCAGTACTTC; cdr3_aa: CASSQGWGGAYEQYF
j_call: TRBJ2-7; v_call: TRBV14; d_call: -; clone_size: -; cdr3_nt: TGTGCCAGCAGCCAAGATAGGGGACTGAACTACGAGCAGTACTTC; cdr3_aa: CASSQDRGLNYEQYF
j_call: TRBJ2-1; v_call: TRBV18; d_call: -; clone_size: -; cdr3_nt: TGTGCCAGCTCACCACCGCACCCGTCGGATGAGCAGTTCTTC; cdr3_aa: CASSPPHPSDEQFF
j_call: TRBJ2-5; v_call: TRBV6-1; d_call: -; clone_size: few; cdr3_nt: TGTGCCAGCAGGATACAGGGGGGGTGGCAAGAGACCCAGTACTTC; cdr3_aa: CASRIQGGWQETQYF
j_call: TRBJ2-7; v_call: TRBV5-5; d_call: -; clone_size: -; cdr3_nt: TGTGCCAGCAGCGGTTCGGGACAAATTTTCGAGCAGTACTTC; cdr3_aa: CASSGSGQIFEQYF
j_call: TRBJ1-2; v_call: TRBV5-3; d_call: -; clone_size: -; cdr3_nt: TGTGCCAGAAGCTTTGATGATCTAGCTAACTATGGCTACACCTTC; cdr3_aa: CARSFDDLANYGYTF
j_call: TRBJ1-1; v_call: TRBV28; d_call: -; clone_size: -; cdr3_nt: TGTGCCAGCAGTTTAGGGGAGACCGAAGCTTTCTTT; cdr3_aa: CASSLGETEAFF
j_call: TRBJ2-7; v_call: TRBV5-5; d_call: TRBD1; clone_size: once; cdr3_nt: TGTGCCAGCAGCTTGGTTCTCCAAACGGGGACAGATACGTACGAGCAGTACTTC; cdr3_aa: CASSLVLQTGTDTYEQYF
j_call: TRBJ1-1; v_call: TRBV5-1; d_call: TRBD1; clone_size: -; cdr3_nt: TGCGCCAGCAGCCCGCACAGGGGCACTGAAGCTTTCTTT; cdr3_aa: CASSPHRGTEAFF
j_call: TRBJ2-1; v_call: TRBV2; d_call: TRBD2; clone_size: -; cdr3_nt: TGTGCTACAGGACTAGCGGGAGGGTACAATGAGCAGTTCTTC; cdr3_aa: CATGLAGGYNEQFF
j_call: TRBJ1-2; v_call: TRBV28; d_call: TRBD1; clone_size: -; cdr3_nt: TGTGCCAGCAGAACCGGGACAGGGGGCAACTATGGCTACACCTTC; cdr3_aa: CASRTGTGGNYGYTF
j_call: TRBJ1-4; v_call: TRBV5-1; d_call: -; clone_size: -; cdr3_nt: TGCGCCAGCAGCTTAACGGGGTCCCCGGGGACTAATGAAAAACTGTTTTTT; cdr3_aa: CASSLTGSPGTNEKLFF
j_call: TRBJ1-1; v_call: TRBV19; d_call: TRBD1; clone_size: few; cdr3_nt: TGTGCCAGTAGTGCTCGACAGGGGAGTTGGACTGAAGCTTTCTTT; cdr3_aa: CASSARQGSWTEAFF
j_call: TRBJ1-1; v_call: TRBV29-1; d_call: TRBD1; clone_size: -; cdr3_nt: TGCAGCGTTGAGGCCACAGGGGGTTGGACTGAAGCTTTCTTT; cdr3_aa: CSVEATGGWTEAFF
j_call: TRBJ2-2; v_call: TRBV9; d_call: TRBD2; clone_size: -; cdr3_nt: TGTGCCAGCAGCGTAGGGGGGGGTAACACCGGGGAGCTGTTTTTT; cdr3_aa: CASSVGGGNTGELFF
j_call: TRBJ1-2; v_call: TRBV29-1; d_call: -; clone_size: -; cdr3_nt: TGCAGCGTTGAAGATACAGGGTACGGCTACACCTTC; cdr3_aa: CSVEDTGYGYTF
j_call: TRBJ1-5; v_call: TRBV5-1; d_call: -; clone_size: -; cdr3_nt: TGCGCCAGCAGCCCCGAGGGGGGGGCAGGGCAGCCCCAGCATTTT; cdr3_aa: CASSPEGGAGQPQHF
j_call: TRBJ1-2; v_call: TRBV6-5; d_call: -; clone_size: -; cdr3_nt: TGTGCCAGCCGGAAATTGGGGGGGGGCGCTTTTGGCTACACCTTC; cdr3_aa: CASRKLGGGAFGYTF
j_call: TRBJ1-1; v_call: TRBV30; d_call: -; clone_size: -; cdr3_nt: TGTGCCTGGAGTCAACAGGGGAACACTGAAGCTTTCTTT; cdr3_aa: CAWSQQGNTEAFF
j_call: TRBJ2-2; v_call: TRBV6-5; d_call: -; clone_size: -; cdr3_nt: TGTGCCAGCAGACAGGGTTATCCGACCGGGGAGCTGTTTTTT; cdr3_aa: CASRQGYPTGELFF
j_call: TRBJ1-3; v_call: TRBV5-8; d_call: -; clone_size: -; cdr3_nt: TGTGCCAGCAGCTGGAGGACAGATGGAAACACCATATATTTT; cdr3_aa: CASSWRTDGNTIYF
j_call: TRBJ2-6; v_call: TRBV15; d_call: TRBD1; clone_size: once; cdr3_nt: TGTGCCACCAGCAGTGCCGGGACAGGGGCCGTAACTGGGGCCAACGTCCTGACTTTC; cdr3_aa: CATSSAGTGAVTGANVLTF
j_call: TRBJ2-5; v_call: TRBV21-1; d_call: -; clone_size: -; cdr3_nt: TGTGCCAGCAGCAGACTGGACAGGGCAGAAGAGACCCAGTACTTC; cdr3_aa: CASSRLDRAEETQYF
j_call: TRBJ2-5; v_call: TRBV4-3; d_call: -; clone_size: -; cdr3_nt: TGCGCCAGCAGCCAGGGTGGGGGGGCCGGGGAGACCCAGTACTTC; cdr3_aa: CASSQGGGAGETQYF
j_call: TRBJ1-1; v_call: TRBV10-3; d_call: -; clone_size: -; cdr3_nt: TGTGCCATGCGGGGTCCCAACACTGAAGCTTTCTTT; cdr3_aa: CAMRGPNTEAFF
j_call: TRBJ2-5; v_call: TRBV7-9; d_call: -; clone_size: few; cdr3_nt: TGTGCCAGCAGCTTATATGGGCTAGCGCTAAGGTCTGGGACCCAGTACTTC; cdr3_aa: CASSLYGLALRSGTQYF
j_call: TRBJ1-5; v_call: TRBV6-1; d_call: TRBD1; clone_size: few; cdr3_nt: TGTGCCAGCAGTGCAGGACAGGTCAATCAGCCCCAGCATTTT; cdr3_aa: CASSAGQVNQPQHF
j_call: TRBJ2-7; v_call: TRBV13; d_call: TRBD1; clone_size: -; cdr3_nt: TGTGCCAGCAGCCCGGGACAGGCAGAGCAGTACTTC; cdr3_aa: CASSPGQAEQYF
j_call: TRBJ1-3; v_call: TRBV27; d_call: -; clone_size: -; cdr3_nt: TGTGCCAGCTTTCAGGCGGGCTCTGGAAACACCATATATTTT; cdr3_aa: CASFQAGSGNTIYF
j_call: TRBJ2-1; v_call: TRBV11-2; d_call: -; clone_size: -; cdr3_nt: TGTGCCAGCAGCTTAGCGGCAGGCTCCTACAATGAGCAGTTCTTC; cdr3_aa: CASSLAAGSYNEQFF
j_call: TRBJ2-2; v_call: TRBV4-3; d_call: -; clone_size: -; cdr3_nt: TGCGCCAGCAGCCAAAGGGCCGGGGGGAACACCGGGGAGCTGTTTTTT; cdr3_aa: CASSQRAGGNTGELFF
j_call: TRBJ1-4; v_call: TRBV7-2; d_call: -; clone_size: -; cdr3_nt: TGTGCCAGCAGCTTACGGGGGGCGGTCGAGGAAAAACTGTTTTTT; cdr3_aa: CASSLRGAVEEKLFF
j_call: TRBJ2-5; v_call: TRBV7-2; d_call: TRBD2; clone_size: -; cdr3_nt: TGTGCCAGCAGCCTCCCGGGACTAGCGGGGGCCCCGTACCAAGAGACCCAGTACTTC; cdr3_aa: CASSLPGLAGAPYQETQYF
j_call: TRBJ1-2; v_call: TRBV28; d_call: -; clone_size: -; cdr3_nt: TGTGCCAGCAGCCTAAGTTTTGCGGGACTCTATGGCTACACCTTC; cdr3_aa: CASSLSFAGLYGYTF
j_call: TRBJ2-7; v_call: TRBV19; d_call: TRBD2; clone_size: -; cdr3_nt: TGTGCCAGTAGTCCCTTGCCTACTAGCGGGGGGTTATACGAGCAGTACTTC; cdr3_aa: CASSPLPTSGGLYEQYF
j_call: TRBJ1-6; v_call: TRBV9; d_call: TRBD1; clone_size: -; cdr3_nt: TGTGCCAGCAGCGCCCGGGGACAGGGTAATTCACCCCTCCACTTT; cdr3_aa: CASSARGQGNSPLHF
j_call: TRBJ2-2; v_call: TRBV5-1; d_call: TRBD2; clone_size: -; cdr3_nt: TGCGCCAGCAGCTACCTATTAGCGGGGTTATACACCGGGGAGCTGTTTTTT; cdr3_aa: CASSYLLAGLYTGELFF
j_call: TRBJ2-2; v_call: TRBV2; d_call: -; clone_size: -; cdr3_nt: TGTGCCAGCAGCGCAGGAGTGCTCGAGGGCGGGGAGCTGTTTTTT; cdr3_aa: CASSAGVLEGGELFF
j_call: TRBJ1-1; v_call: TRBV5-5; d_call: -; clone_size: -; cdr3_nt: TGTGCCAGCAGCTTGACAGGCGTGAACACTGAAGCTTTCTTT; cdr3_aa: CASSLTGVNTEAFF